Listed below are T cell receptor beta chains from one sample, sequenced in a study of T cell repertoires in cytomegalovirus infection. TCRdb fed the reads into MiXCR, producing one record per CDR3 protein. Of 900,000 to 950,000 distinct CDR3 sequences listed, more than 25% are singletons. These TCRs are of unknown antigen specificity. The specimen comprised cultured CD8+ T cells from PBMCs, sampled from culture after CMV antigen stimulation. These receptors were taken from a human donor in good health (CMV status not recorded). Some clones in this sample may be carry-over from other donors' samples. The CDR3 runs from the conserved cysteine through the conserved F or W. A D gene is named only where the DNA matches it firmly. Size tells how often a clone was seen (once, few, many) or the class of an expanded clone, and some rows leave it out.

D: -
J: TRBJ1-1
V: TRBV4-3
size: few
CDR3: CASSQDTLTTSRNTEAFF
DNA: TGCGCCAGCAGCCAAGATACCTTAACAACTAGCAGGAACACTGAAGCTTTCTTT

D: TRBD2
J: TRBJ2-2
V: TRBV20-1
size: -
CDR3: CSARDHKRDLTGELFF
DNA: TGCAGTGCTAGAGATCATAAGCGGGATCTCACCGGGGAGCTGTTTTTT

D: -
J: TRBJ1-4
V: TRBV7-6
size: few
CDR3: CASSLRIGGDEKLFF
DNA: TGTGCCAGCAGCTTAAGGATCGGGGGCGATGAAAAACTGTTTTTT

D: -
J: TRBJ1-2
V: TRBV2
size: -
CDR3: CATRRSYGYTF
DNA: TGTGCCACACGCAGGAGCTATGGCTACACCTTC

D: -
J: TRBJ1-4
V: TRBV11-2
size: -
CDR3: CASSSNPGPRGWEKLFF
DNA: TGTGCCAGCAGTTCTAACCCCGGTCCCAGGGGCTGGGAAAAACTGTTTTTT

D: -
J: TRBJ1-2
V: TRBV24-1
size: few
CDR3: CATRGGPDYGYTF
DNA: TGTGCCACCCGGGGAGGGCCTGACTATGGCTACACCTTC

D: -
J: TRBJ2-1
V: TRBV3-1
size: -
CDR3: CASSQDWEDSGALLYNEQFF
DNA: TGTGCCAGCAGCCAAGATTGGGAGGACTCGGGTGCTCTACTCTACAATGAGCAGTTCTTC

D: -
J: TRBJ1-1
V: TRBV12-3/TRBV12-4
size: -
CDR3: CASSPSGVMNTEAFF
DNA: TGTGCCAGCAGCCCAAGTGGGGTTATGAACACTGAAGCTTTCTTT

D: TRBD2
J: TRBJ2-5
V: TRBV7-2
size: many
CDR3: CASSPRLAQETQYF
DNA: TGTGCCAGCAGCCCCCGACTAGCCCAAGAGACCCAGTACTTC

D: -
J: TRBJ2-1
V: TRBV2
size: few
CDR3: CASKVGGPDNEQFF
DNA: TGTGCCAGCAAAGTCGGGGGGCCAGACAATGAGCAGTTCTTC

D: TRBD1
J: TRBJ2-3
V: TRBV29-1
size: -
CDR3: CSVERQGAIDTQYF
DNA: TGCAGCGTTGAGAGGCAGGGGGCGATAGATACGCAGTATTTT

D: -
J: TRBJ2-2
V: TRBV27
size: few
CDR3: CASSLSAGDKNTGELFF
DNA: TGTGCCAGCAGTTTATCTGCGGGCGACAAGAACACCGGGGAGCTGTTTTTT

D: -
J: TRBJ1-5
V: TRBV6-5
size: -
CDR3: CASRPNRDTTYQPQHF
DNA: TGTGCCAGCAGGCCGAACCGGGACACTACGTATCAGCCCCAGCATTTT

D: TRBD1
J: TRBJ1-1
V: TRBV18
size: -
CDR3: CASSPSPTGWRNTEAFF
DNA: TGTGCCAGCTCACCAAGTCCGACAGGGTGGCGGAACACTGAAGCTTTCTTT

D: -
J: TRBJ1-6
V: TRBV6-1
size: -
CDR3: CASSLGGGSSYNSPLHF
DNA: TGTGCCAGCAGCTTAGGCGGGGGGAGCTCCTATAATTCACCCCTCCACTTT

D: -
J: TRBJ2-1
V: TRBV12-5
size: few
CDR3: CASAPDTYNEQFF
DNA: TGTGCTAGTGCCCCCGACACTTACAATGAGCAGTTCTTC

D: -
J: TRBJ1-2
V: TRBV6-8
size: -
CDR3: CASSPNSYSYGYTF
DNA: TGTGCCAGCAGCCCTAACAGCTACTCCTATGGCTACACCTTC

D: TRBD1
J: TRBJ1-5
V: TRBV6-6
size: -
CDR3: CASSYLRQGDQPQHF
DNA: TGTGCCAGCAGTTACCTCAGACAGGGGGATCAGCCCCAGCATTTT

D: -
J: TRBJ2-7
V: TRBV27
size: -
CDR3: CASSLQVGTGYEQYF
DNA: TGTGCCAGCAGTTTACAGGTCGGCACCGGGTACGAGCAGTACTTC

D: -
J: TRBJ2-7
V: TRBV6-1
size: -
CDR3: CASSPPRLEQYF
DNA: TGTGCCAGCAGCCCCCCAAGGCTAGAGCAGTACTTC

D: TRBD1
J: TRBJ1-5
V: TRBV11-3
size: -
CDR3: CASSIGQGCQPQHF
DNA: TGTGCCAGCAGCATCGGACAGGGCTGTCAGCCCCAGCATTTT

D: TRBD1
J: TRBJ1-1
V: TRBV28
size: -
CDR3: CASSLWMDRGTEAFF
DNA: TGTGCCAGCAGTTTATGGATGGACAGGGGCACTGAAGCTTTCTTT